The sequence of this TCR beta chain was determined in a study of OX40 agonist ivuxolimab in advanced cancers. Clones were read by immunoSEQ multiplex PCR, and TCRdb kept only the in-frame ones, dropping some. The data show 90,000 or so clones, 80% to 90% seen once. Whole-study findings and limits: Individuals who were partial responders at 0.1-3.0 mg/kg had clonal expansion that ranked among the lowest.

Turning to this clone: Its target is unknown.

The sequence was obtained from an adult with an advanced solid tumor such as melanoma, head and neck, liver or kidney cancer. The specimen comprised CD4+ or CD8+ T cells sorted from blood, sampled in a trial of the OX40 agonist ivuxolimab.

CDR3 region: CASSFVVAGGNEQFF. DNA for the CDR3: TGTGCCAGCAGCTTCGTGGTAGCGGGAGGGAATGAGCAGTTCTTC. The chain joins TRBV5-6 to TRBJ2-1, with TRBD2 matching over 11 bases. The CDR3 runs to 15 residues. V lost 2 bases and J lost 7; bases outside the gene matches: 5. Germline CDR1 is SGHDT and CDR2 is YYEEEE.